The 9 T cell receptor beta chains in this list originate from one sample, sequenced in a study of blood T cells in healthy people across ages. Alongside a J-beta primer mix, a sample-barcoded 5' primer served in a second PCR lasting roughly 7 to 12 cycles. TCRdb reprocessed the 5' RACE reads with MiXCR, giving one entry per CDR3 protein. The table has 1 million or so distinct CDR3 sequences, around 45% seen once. The sequenced sample consisted of blood. All receptors derive from a woman aged 60-70 years in good health.

The chain carries TRBV4-1 and TRBJ2-7; D call uncertain. The CDR3 is 15 residues long. The ends were cut back, 0 bases at V and 7 bases at J, with 16 bases in the middle. CDR1 is MGHRA, CDR2 YSYEKL, per germline. CDR3 sequence reads: CASSQERDTYNEQYF. In DNA, the CDR3 is TGCGCCAGCAGCCAAGAGCGAGATACTTACAATGAGCAGTACTTC.

On this clonotype itself: At one end the junction does not follow the germline gene, possibly because of a read error. This chain uses TRBV10-2 with TRBJ2-3; no firm D call. The length of the CDR3 is 12 residues. Per the germline V gene, CDR1 is WSHSY and CDR2 is SAAADI. CDR3 DNA sequence: TGTGCCAGCAGTGAAGGGCAGGATACGCAGTATTTT. Translation gives CASSEGQDTQYF.

The chain uses TRBV20-1 and TRBJ2-7; D remains unclear. The germline CDR1 and CDR2 sequences are DFQATT and SNEGSKA (reference sequence). Trimming took off 3 bases at V and 3 bases at J, with 9 bases between the two ends. The CDR3 contains 12 residues. The CDR3 DNA is TGCAGTGCTAGGAAAAATAACTACGAGCAGTACTTC. Protein sequence: CSARKNNYEQYF.

This clonotype was observed a handful of times. The gene calls are TRBV12-3 or TRBV12-4 and TRBJ2-3, with 12 bases aligning to TRBD2. The CDR3 consists of 16 residues. Trimming removed 2 bases from V and 4 bases from J; junction bases left unmatched: 4. CDR3 nucleotides: TGTGCCAGCAGTTTACTGCTAGCGGGAGGGCCAGATACGCAGTATTTT. It encodes CASSLLLAGGPDTQYF.

About this clonotype itself: One base away lies a much larger clone, so this may be a sequencing read error. The V gene is TRBV27, the J gene TRBJ2-1, with 12 bases lining up with TRBD2. V shed 6 bases and J 8 bases; nucleotides not matched to a gene: 8. Germline V gene data show CDR1 as MNHEY and CDR2 as SMNVEV (reference sequence). The CDR3 sequence is 15 residues long. DNA for the CDR3: TGTGCCAGCAGCTTAAGTCTAGCGGGAGGGGATGAGCAGTTCTTC. Translated: CASSLSLAGGDEQFF.

This chain connects TRBV20-1 to TRBJ2-1, with D possibly TRBD1 on 6 matching bases. The J call may be faulty, since TRBJ2-7 better matches the DNA end. Germline V gene data show CDR1 as DFQATT and CDR2 as SNEGSKA (reference sequence). The CDR3 runs to 13 residues. Written as DNA, the CDR3 is TGCAGTGCTAGAGCAGGGGCAGTCGGCGAGCAGTACTTC. Protein sequence: CSARAGAVGEQYF.

This clonotype has just a few counts. This sequence joins TRBV15 and TRBJ2-7, with D perhaps being TRBD1 or TRBD2 (5 bases each). V was trimmed by 3 bases and J by 2 bases, leaving 14 bases between them. Germline V lookup: CDR1 LNHNV, CDR2 YYDKDF (reference sequence). This CDR3 contains 15 residues. CDR3: CATSREAQATYEQYF. In DNA form, the CDR3 reads TGTGCCACCAGCAGGGAGGCACAGGCGACCTACGAGCAGTACTTC. Variable domain in full (rest from reference TRBV15 and TRBJ2-7): DAMVIQNPRYQVTQFGKPVTLSCSQTLNHNVMYWYQQKSSQAPKLLFHYYDKDFNNEADTPDNFQSRRPNTSFCFLDIRSPGLGDTAMYLCATSREAQATYEQYFGPGTRLTVT.

This chain links TRBV5-1 with TRBJ2-3, with D perhaps TRBD1 or TRBD2 (5 bases each). CDR3 size: 17 residues. The V end was cut by 5 bases, the J end by 6 bases, with 25 bases between. Germline loops: CDR1 SGHRS, CDR2 YFSETQ. CDR3 nucleotides: TGCGCCAGCAGTCTGGGCCCTGGGACCAACCCGAGGGATACGCAGTATTTT. Its protein product is CASSLGPGTNPRDTQYF.

Notes on this clonotype: One end of the junction does not line up with germline, which may come from a read error. V gene TRBV2 combines with J gene TRBJ2-1; D uncertain. The CDR3 has 16 residues. Germline assignment: CDR1 SNHLY and CDR2 FYNNEI. CDR3 sequence (DNA): TGTGCCAGCAGTCTTACCCATTCTATGCCCGGCGATGAGCAGCTCTTC. This translates into CASSLTHSMPGDEQLF.